This T cell receptor beta chain was sequenced for a study of patients and donors after allogeneic stem cell transplantation. CDR3 length: 17 amino acids. The V gene end was trimmed by 4 bases and the J gene end by 2 bases; junction bases not matched to a gene: 12. Germline V gene sequence: CDR1 ENHRY, CDR2 SYGVKD. This clonotype was observed a handful of times. In TCRdb, the RT-PCR reads were re-called with MiXCR into one record per CDR3 protein. The sample has approximately 160,000 distinct CDR3 sequences, about 24% seen once. This sequence joins TRBV10-3 and TRBJ1-1; TRBD1 matches at 8 bases. The receptor was isolated from a human donor who was either an allogeneic HSCT recipient or a stem cell or donor lymphocyte infusion donor (not recorded which). It is not recorded whose cells these are; they may come from a transplant donor. The source material was blood, either unsorted or a sorted T cell fraction (not recorded which). The CDR3 DNA follows: TGTGCCATCAGTGGTAGAGACAGGGGATCGCTTAACACTGAAGCTTTCTTT. This sequence encodes CAISGRDRGSLNTEAFF.